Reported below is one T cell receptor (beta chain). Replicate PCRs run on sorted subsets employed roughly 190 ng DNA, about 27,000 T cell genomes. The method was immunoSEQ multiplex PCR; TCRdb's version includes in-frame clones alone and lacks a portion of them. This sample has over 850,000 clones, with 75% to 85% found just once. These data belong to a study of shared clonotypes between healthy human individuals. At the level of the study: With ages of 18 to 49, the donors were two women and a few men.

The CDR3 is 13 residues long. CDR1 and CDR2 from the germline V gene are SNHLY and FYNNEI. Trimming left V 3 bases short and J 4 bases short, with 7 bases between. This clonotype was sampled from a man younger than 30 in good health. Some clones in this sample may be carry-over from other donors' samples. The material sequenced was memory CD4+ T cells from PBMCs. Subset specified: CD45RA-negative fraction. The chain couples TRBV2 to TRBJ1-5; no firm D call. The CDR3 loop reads CASSDVGNQPQHF. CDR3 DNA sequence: TGTGCCAGCAGTGATGTGGGGAATCAGCCCCAGCATTTT.